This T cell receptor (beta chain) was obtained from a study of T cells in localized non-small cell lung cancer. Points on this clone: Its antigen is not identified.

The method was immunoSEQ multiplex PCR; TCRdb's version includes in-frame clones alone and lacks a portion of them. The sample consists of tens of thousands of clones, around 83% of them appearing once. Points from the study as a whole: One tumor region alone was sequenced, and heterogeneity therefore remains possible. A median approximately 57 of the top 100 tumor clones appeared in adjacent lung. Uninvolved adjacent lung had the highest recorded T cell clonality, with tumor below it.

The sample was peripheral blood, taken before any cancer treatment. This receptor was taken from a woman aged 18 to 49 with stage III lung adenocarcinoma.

The CDR3 sequence: CASSLIDRVGDTQYF. The CDR3 DNA reads TGTGCCAGCAGCCTTATCGACAGGGTGGGCGATACGCAGTATTTT. The J gene is TRBJ2-3, the V gene TRBV5-6; TRBD1 matches 7 bases. V shed 4 bases and J 6 bases; nucleotides not matched to a gene: 11. Germline CDR1 is SGHDT and CDR2 is YYEEEE. The CDR3 spans 15 residues.